This entry describes one T cell receptor beta chain. Its antigen is not known. The data were obtained in a study of T cells in Graves' hyperthyroidism and ophthalmopathy. This CDR3 region has 14 residues. Germline lookup yields CDR1 SGHDN and CDR2 FVKESK. V was pared by 4 bases and J by 4 bases, with 13 bases between. RNA transcripts were the template for amplifying TCR beta CDR3 regions. During a first-round RT-PCR of the TCR CDR3, the HTBI primer set was used. TCRdb ran MiXCR on the multiplex PCR reads and lists one entry per CDR3 protein. The table shows some 500,000 distinct CDR3 sequences, with approximately 15% occurring only once. The study defined stable Graves' hyperthyroidism as no ophthalmopathy progression within 18 months. This sample holds PBMCs from less than 13 ml fresh peripheral blood. Study-level points and caveats: Blood also showed most of the thyroid clonotypes that were expanded above 0.001.

The J gene is TRBJ1-2, the V gene TRBV14; tentative D call: TRBD1 (5 bases). Material: blood. This clonotype was obtained from a woman in her late teens or twenties with Graves' hyperthyroidism. In DNA, the CDR3 is TGTGCCAGCAGCCTAGAGCAGGGTGCCTATGGCTACACCTTC. The encoded protein is CASSLEQGAYGYTF.